These T cell receptor beta chains were read from a single sample in a study of neurological immune-mediated disorders. TCRdb re-analysed the 5' RACE reads in MiXCR, keeping a single row per CDR3 protein. The data contain 55,000 to 75,000 distinct CDR3 sequences, roughly 12% of them singletons. Sequencing input: PBMCs. These receptors came from a woman between 55 and 75 years old with HTLV-1-associated myelopathy (HAM/TSP). Each CDR3 is given with its conserved first and last residue. The D gene is left open where the match is weak. Clone size is stated in some rows and not others, as once, few, many or a class when expanded.

J: TRBJ2-1; V: TRBV20-1; size: many; D: TRBD2; DNA: TGCAGTGCGGAGAGGACTAGCGGGATATACAATGAGCAGTTCTTC; CDR3: CSAERTSGIYNEQFF
J: TRBJ1-1; V: TRBV5-1; size: many; D: TRBD1; DNA: TGCGCCAGCAGCTTGGGGACAGGGGTGAACACTGAAGCTTTCTTT; CDR3: CASSLGTGVNTEAFF
J: TRBJ2-3; V: TRBV6-5; size: -; D: TRBD1; DNA: TGTGCCAGCAGTTACAGAACAGGGGGCCTAACAGATACGCAGTATTTT; CDR3: CASSYRTGGLTDTQYF
J: TRBJ1-1; V: TRBV19; size: -; D: -; DNA: TGTGCCAGTAGTATACGGGTCAGTCGAAACACTGAAGCTTTCTTT; CDR3: CASSIRVSRNTEAFF
J: TRBJ2-7; V: TRBV29-1; size: many; D: -; DNA: TGCAGCGTGGGCTCGATAGGGGTCTCCTACGAGCAGTACTTC; CDR3: CSVGSIGVSYEQYF
J: TRBJ2-1; V: TRBV9; size: many; D: TRBD2; DNA: TGTGCCAGCAGCGTAGCTACTAGCGGATTCAATGAGCAGTTCTTC; CDR3: CASSVATSGFNEQFF
J: TRBJ2-7; V: TRBV10-3; size: many; D: TRBD1; DNA: TGTGCCATCACTGCCGGGACAGGGACCTACGAGCAGTACTTC; CDR3: CAITAGTGTYEQYF
J: TRBJ2-7; V: TRBV12-3/TRBV12-4; size: many; D: TRBD2; DNA: TGTGCCAGCAGTTTGACTAGCGGGAGCGAGCAGTACTTC; CDR3: CASSLTSGSEQYF
J: TRBJ2-3; V: TRBV7-6; size: -; D: TRBD2; DNA: TGTGCCAGCAGCCCGACGACTAGCGGGAGGGCGGGCACAGATACGCAGTATTTT; CDR3: CASSPTTSGRAGTDTQYF
J: TRBJ2-2; V: TRBV7-2; size: many; D: -; DNA: TGTGCCAGCAGCCCGTACAGGCCAGACACCGGGGAGCTGTTTTTT; CDR3: CASSPYRPDTGELFF
J: TRBJ1-2; V: TRBV29-1; size: many; D: -; DNA: TGCAGCGGACTGCGGGCGGTGGATGGCTACACCTTC; CDR3: CSGLRAVDGYTF
J: TRBJ2-3; V: TRBV20-1; size: few; D: TRBD2; DNA: TGCAGTGCTCGCTCGCTAGCGGGACGGATGGATACGCAGTATTTT; CDR3: CSARSLAGRMDTQYF
J: TRBJ2-3; V: TRBV5-1; size: many; D: TRBD2; DNA: TGCGCCAGCAGCTTGGGGCTGTCTAGCGGGAAGGATACGCAGTATTTT; CDR3: CASSLGLSSGKDTQYF
J: TRBJ1-1; V: TRBV6-6; size: many; D: TRBD1; DNA: TGTGCCAGCAGTTTAGGCGACAGGGAGACTTTCTTT; CDR3: CASSLGDRETFF
J: TRBJ2-7; V: TRBV27; size: many; D: -; DNA: TGTGCCAGCAGTTTATTGGCAGCCTACGAGCAGTACTTC; CDR3: CASSLLAAYEQYF
J: TRBJ2-7; V: TRBV7-2; size: many; D: -; DNA: TGTGCCAGCAGCTGGGACTGGGCGGGAATATACGAGCAGTACTTC; CDR3: CASSWDWAGIYEQYF
J: TRBJ2-1; V: TRBV5-1; size: many; D: TRBD2; DNA: TGCGCCAGCAGCTTTAGCGGGCAAGCGTCCTACAATGAGCAGTTCTTC; CDR3: CASSFSGQASYNEQFF
J: TRBJ2-1; V: TRBV3-1; size: -; D: -; DNA: TGTGCCAGCAGCCAAGATCAGGCCAGTTTCTACAATGAGCAGTTCTTC; CDR3: CASSQDQASFYNEQFF
J: TRBJ2-1; V: TRBV12-3/TRBV12-4; size: many; D: -; DNA: TGTGCCAGCAGTCAAAAGGACAATGAGCAGTTCTTC; CDR3: CASSQKDNEQFF
J: TRBJ1-5; V: TRBV9; size: many; D: -; DNA: TGTGCCAGCAGTCTAACAGGGTTAAGCAATCAGCCCCAGCATTTT; CDR3: CASSLTGLSNQPQHF
J: TRBJ2-7; V: TRBV5-6; size: -; D: TRBD2; DNA: TGTGCCAGCAGCTTGGCCAGCGGGAGTAAGGATGAGCAGTACTTC; CDR3: CASSLASGSKDEQYF
J: TRBJ2-7; V: TRBV7-6; size: many; D: TRBD2; DNA: TGTGCCAGCAGCTTAGCCCCCCCGGGACTAGCGGGGTACGAGCAGTACTTC; CDR3: CASSLAPPGLAGYEQYF
J: TRBJ2-7; V: TRBV5-1; size: many; D: -; DNA: TGCGCCAGCAGCTTTCAATCCGGGACGGACAACGAGCAGTACTTC; CDR3: CASSFQSGTDNEQYF
J: TRBJ1-5; V: TRBV20-1; size: -; D: -; DNA: TGCAGTGCGCTAGTTACTGCGAATCAGCCCCAGCATTTT; CDR3: CSALVTANQPQHF
J: TRBJ2-2; V: TRBV5-6; size: few; D: TRBD1; DNA: TGTGCCAGCAGCCCCGGGACAGGGGAGGACACCGGGGAGCTGTTTTTT; CDR3: CASSPGTGEDTGELFF
J: TRBJ2-1; V: TRBV3-1; size: many; D: TRBD2; DNA: TGTGCCAGCAGCCAAGCCCGACTAGCGGGAGGCCCCTACAATGAGCAGTTCTTC; CDR3: CASSQARLAGGPYNEQFF
J: TRBJ2-7; V: TRBV10-3; size: many; D: TRBD1; DNA: TGTGCCATCAGTGGAGGACAGGCCACCTACGAGCAGTACTTC; CDR3: CAISGGQATYEQYF
J: TRBJ2-2; V: TRBV6-6; size: many; D: -; DNA: TGTGCCAGCAGTTATCTATCGAACACCGGGGAGCTGTTTTTT; CDR3: CASSYLSNTGELFF
J: TRBJ2-1; V: TRBV7-3; size: many; D: TRBD1; DNA: TGTGCCAGCAGCAAGGGACAGGGTTACAATGAGCAGTTCTTC; CDR3: CASSKGQGYNEQFF
J: TRBJ2-6; V: TRBV27; size: few; D: -; DNA: TGTGCCAGCAGTTTATTGGGCTCTGGGGCCAACGTCCTGACTTTC; CDR3: CASSLLGSGANVLTF
J: TRBJ2-7; V: TRBV7-3; size: many; D: -; DNA: TGTGCCAGCAGCTTTATACGGGAGTACCTTCCCGAGCAGTACTTC; CDR3: CASSFIREYLPEQYF
J: TRBJ2-5; V: TRBV5-1; size: many; D: TRBD2; DNA: TGCGCCAGCAGCTTGGAAGCTAGCGGGAGTGAGACCCAGTACTTC; CDR3: CASSLEASGSETQYF
J: TRBJ2-1; V: TRBV7-7; size: many; D: TRBD2; DNA: TGTGCCAGCAGCTTAGTTCTTGGAGGTGCTAGCGGAGACTCCTACAATGAGCAGTTCTTC; CDR3: CASSLVLGGASGDSYNEQFF
J: TRBJ1-5; V: TRBV20-1; size: many; D: -; DNA: TGCAGTGCTAGGGCAATCGGTCAGCCCCAGCATTTT; CDR3: CSARAIGQPQHF
J: TRBJ1-2; V: TRBV28; size: -; D: -; DNA: TGTGCCAGCAAACCAGGGCACTATGGCTACACCTTC; CDR3: CASKPGHYGYTF
J: TRBJ1-4; V: TRBV6-2/TRBV6-3; size: many; D: TRBD1; DNA: TGTGCCAGCAGTTCGGGACAGGCCAATGAAAAACTGTTTTTT; CDR3: CASSSGQANEKLFF
J: TRBJ2-7; V: TRBV3-1; size: many; D: -; DNA: TGTGCCAGCAGACAGGGCTCCTACGAGCAGTACTTC; CDR3: CASRQGSYEQYF
J: TRBJ2-7; V: TRBV14; size: many; D: -; DNA: TGTGCCAGCAGCCTCATAATCAGCGACGAGCAGTACTTC; CDR3: CASSLIISDEQYF
J: TRBJ2-7; V: TRBV9; size: many; D: -; DNA: TGTGCCAGCAGCGCCCAGACAGGCTCCTACGAGCAGTACTTC; CDR3: CASSAQTGSYEQYF
J: TRBJ2-6; V: TRBV7-2; size: many; D: -; DNA: TGTGCCAGCAGCTTAGTGGGCTTTCGGTCTGGGGCCAACGTCCTGACTTTC; CDR3: CASSLVGFRSGANVLTF
J: TRBJ1-2; V: TRBV29-1; size: many; D: -; DNA: TGCAGCGTTGAAAAGACTGATGTCTACACCTTC; CDR3: CSVEKTDVYTF
J: TRBJ2-1; V: TRBV4-1; size: many; D: -; DNA: TGCGCCAGCAGCCAAGTAGATATGGGACTGACCTACAATGAGCAGTTCTTC; CDR3: CASSQVDMGLTYNEQFF